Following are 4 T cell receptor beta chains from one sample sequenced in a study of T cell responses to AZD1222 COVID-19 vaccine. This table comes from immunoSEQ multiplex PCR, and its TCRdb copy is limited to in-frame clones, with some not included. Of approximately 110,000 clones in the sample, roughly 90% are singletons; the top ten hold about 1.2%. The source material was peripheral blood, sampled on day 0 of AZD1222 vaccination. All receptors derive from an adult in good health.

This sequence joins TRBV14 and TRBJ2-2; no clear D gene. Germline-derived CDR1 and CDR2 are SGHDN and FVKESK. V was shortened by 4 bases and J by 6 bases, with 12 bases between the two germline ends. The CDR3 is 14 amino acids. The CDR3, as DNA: TGTGCCAGCAGCCCGCACGTGAGAGCCGGGGAGCTGTTTTTT. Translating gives CASSPHVRAGELFF.

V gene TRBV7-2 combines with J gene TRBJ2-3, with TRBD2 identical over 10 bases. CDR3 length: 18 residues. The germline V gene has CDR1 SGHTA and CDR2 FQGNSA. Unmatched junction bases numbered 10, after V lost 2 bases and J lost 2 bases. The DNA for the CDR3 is TGTGCCAGCAGCTTACGGTTCGGTCTAGCGGGGGACACAGATACGCAGTATTTT. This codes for CASSLRFGLAGDTDTQYF.

The CDR3 loop reads CASSAEGRGNQPQHF. Written as DNA, the CDR3 is TGTGCCAGCAGTGCGGAGGGGCGAGGCAATCAGCCCCAGCATTTT. This rearrangement joins TRBV28 to TRBJ1-5, with D tentatively TRBD1 (5 bases). Germline V CDR1 and CDR2: MDHEN, SYDVKM. V was shortened by 5 bases and J by 2 bases, with 13 bases between the two germline ends. The length of the CDR3 is 15 residues.

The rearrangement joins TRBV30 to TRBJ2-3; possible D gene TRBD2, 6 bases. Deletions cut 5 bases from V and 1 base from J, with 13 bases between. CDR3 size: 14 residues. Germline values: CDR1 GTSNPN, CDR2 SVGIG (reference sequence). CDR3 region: CAWATGGGTDTQYF. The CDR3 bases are TGTGCCTGGGCCACCGGGGGAGGCACAGATACGCAGTATTTT.